This T cell receptor (beta chain) is from a study of shared clonotypes between healthy human individuals. Study-wide context: Three CD4 naive, three CD4 memory, two CD8 naive and one CD8 memory plate were used per donor.

Sequencing was performed with immunoSEQ multiplex PCR; in TCRdb, only in-frame clones are kept and a portion is missing. The sample holds about 1.1 million clones, around 82% seen once. Whole-study results and caveats: Against clonotypes common to all four donors, non-shared ones had lower generation probabilities.

Worth noting for this clone: Its antigen remains unidentified.

CDR3 length: 15 amino acids. The germline V and J ends were trimmed by 7 bases and 4 bases, with 17 bases remaining between them. The germline V gene encodes CDR1 SGHRS and CDR2 YFSETQ. The chain combines TRBV5-1 with TRBJ1-4; D is possibly TRBD1 (6 bases). Sequencing was carried out using memory CD4+ T cells from PBMCs. This sample's subset: CD45RA-negative fraction. This clonotype originated in a man younger than 35 in good health. Some clones in this sample may be carry-over from other donors' samples. CDR3 nucleotide sequence: TGCGCCAGCCGACCCGGGGGGCTCGGTAATGAAAAACTGTTTTTT. Translating it yields CASRPGGLGNEKLFF.